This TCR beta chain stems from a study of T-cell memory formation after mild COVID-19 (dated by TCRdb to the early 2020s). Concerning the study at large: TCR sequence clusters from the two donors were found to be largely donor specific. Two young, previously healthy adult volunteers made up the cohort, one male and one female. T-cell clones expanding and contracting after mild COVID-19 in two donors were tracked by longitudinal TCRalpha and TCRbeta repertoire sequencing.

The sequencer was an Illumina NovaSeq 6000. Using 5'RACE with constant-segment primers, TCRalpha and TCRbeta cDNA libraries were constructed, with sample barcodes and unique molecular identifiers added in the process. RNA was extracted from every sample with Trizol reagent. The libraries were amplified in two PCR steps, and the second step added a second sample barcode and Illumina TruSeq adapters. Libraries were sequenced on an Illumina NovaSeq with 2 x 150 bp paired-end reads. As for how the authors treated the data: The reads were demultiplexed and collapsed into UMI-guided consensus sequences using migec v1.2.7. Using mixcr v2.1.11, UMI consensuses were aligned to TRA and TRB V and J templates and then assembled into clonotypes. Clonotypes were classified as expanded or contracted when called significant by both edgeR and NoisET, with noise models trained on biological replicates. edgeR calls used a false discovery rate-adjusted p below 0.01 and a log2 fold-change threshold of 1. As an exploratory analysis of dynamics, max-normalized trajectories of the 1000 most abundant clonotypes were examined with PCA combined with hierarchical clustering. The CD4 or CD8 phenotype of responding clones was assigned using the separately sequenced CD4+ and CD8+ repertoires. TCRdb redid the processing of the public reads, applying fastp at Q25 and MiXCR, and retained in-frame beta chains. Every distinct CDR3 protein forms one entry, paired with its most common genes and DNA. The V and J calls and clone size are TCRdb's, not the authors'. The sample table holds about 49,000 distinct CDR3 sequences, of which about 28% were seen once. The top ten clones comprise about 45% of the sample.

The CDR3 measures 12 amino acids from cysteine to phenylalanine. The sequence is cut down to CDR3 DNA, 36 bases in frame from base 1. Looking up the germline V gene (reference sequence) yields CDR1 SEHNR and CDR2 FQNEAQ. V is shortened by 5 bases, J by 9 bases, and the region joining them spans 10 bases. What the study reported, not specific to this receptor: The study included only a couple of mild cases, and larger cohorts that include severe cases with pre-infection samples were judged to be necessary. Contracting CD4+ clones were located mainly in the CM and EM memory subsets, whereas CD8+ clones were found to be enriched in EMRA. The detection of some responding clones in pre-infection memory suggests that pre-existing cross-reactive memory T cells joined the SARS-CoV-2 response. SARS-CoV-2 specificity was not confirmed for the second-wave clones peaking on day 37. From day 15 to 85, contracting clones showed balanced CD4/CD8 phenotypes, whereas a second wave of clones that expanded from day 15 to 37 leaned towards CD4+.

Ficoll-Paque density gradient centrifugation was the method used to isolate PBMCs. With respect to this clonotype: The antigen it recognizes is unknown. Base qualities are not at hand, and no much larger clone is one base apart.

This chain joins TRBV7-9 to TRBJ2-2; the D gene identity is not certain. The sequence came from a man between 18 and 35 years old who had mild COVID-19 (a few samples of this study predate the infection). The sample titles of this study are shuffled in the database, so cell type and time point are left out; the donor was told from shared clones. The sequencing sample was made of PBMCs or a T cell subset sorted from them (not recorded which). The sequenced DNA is TGTGCCAGCAGCGAAACGGTCTGGGAGCTGTTTTTT. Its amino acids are CASSETVWELFF. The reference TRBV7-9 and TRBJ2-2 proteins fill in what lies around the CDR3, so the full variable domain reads DTGVSQNPRHKITKRGQNVTFRCDPISEHNRLYWYRQTLGQGPEFLTYFQNEAQLEKSRLLSDRFSAERPKGSFSTLEIQRTEQGDSAMYLCASSETVWELFFGEGSRLTVL.